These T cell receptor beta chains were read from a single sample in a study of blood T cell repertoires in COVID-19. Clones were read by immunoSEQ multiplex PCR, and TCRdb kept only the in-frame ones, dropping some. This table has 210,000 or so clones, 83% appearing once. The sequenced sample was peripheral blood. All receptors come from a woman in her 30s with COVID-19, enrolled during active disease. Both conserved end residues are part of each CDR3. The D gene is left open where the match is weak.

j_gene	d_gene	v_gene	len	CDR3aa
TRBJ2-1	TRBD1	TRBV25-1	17	CASSAPRTGLSYNEQFF
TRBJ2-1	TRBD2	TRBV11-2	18	CASSLVGRLSGRYNEQFF
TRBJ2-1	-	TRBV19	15	CASSPQGQSYNEQFF
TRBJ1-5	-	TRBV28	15	CASSFRGFSNQPQHF
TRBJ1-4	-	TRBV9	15	CASSARTSSMEKLFF
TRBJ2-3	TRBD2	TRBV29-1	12	CSVMRGSNTQYF
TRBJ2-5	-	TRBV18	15	CASSPGWGREETQYF
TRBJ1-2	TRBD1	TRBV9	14	CASSAGQGVYGYTF
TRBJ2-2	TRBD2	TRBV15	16	CATSTRLAAGTGELFF
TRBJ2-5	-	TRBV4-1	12	CASSPNQETQYF
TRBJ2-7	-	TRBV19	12	CASSYGSYEQYF
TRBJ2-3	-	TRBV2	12	CASSVSTDTQYF
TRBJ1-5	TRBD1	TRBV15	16	CATSRDRGGRTGAQHF
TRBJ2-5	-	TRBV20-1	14	CSASLQGREKTQYF
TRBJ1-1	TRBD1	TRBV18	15	CASSPPYRGNTEAFF
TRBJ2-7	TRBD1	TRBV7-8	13	CASSRDSFYEQYF
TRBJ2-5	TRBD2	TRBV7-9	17	CASSLAPSGGQGETQYF
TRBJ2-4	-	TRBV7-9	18	CASSLVRIGELAKNIQYF
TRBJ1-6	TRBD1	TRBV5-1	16	CASTEGDRRPNSPLHF
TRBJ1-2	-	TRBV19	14	CASSKDRANYGYTF
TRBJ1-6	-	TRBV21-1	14	CASSNAVGYSPLHF
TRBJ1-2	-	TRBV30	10	CALGLYGYTF
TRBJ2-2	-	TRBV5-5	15	CASSFWVEDTGELFF